Detailed here is one T cell receptor (beta chain). Its matching antigen is unknown. Treatment specified: treatment-naive control, cytoreductive nephrectomy. Controls were unirradiated tumors from treatment-naive cytoreductive nephrectomy patients. This CDR3 has 15 residues. Germline V gives CDR1 SGDLS, CDR2 YYNGEE. Deletions cut 3 bases from V and 0 bases from J, with 10 bases between. The data originate from a study of radiation and T cells in renal cell carcinoma. Broader study findings: Only small tumor regions of roughly 1 g were sampled.

Profiling relied on immunoSEQ multiplex PCR, and the TCRdb table lists in-frame clones only, not all of them. This table has tens of thousands of clones, roughly half appearing once. Specimen: tumor tissue, collected from a patient whose treatment was nephrectomy without radiotherapy. This receptor was identified in a human donor with renal cell carcinoma. The chain links TRBV9 to TRBJ1-5; D remains ambiguous. In DNA, the CDR3 is TGTGCCAGCAGCGCCTTGGGGAATAGCAATCAGCCCCAGCATTTT. Protein: CASSALGNSNQPQHF.